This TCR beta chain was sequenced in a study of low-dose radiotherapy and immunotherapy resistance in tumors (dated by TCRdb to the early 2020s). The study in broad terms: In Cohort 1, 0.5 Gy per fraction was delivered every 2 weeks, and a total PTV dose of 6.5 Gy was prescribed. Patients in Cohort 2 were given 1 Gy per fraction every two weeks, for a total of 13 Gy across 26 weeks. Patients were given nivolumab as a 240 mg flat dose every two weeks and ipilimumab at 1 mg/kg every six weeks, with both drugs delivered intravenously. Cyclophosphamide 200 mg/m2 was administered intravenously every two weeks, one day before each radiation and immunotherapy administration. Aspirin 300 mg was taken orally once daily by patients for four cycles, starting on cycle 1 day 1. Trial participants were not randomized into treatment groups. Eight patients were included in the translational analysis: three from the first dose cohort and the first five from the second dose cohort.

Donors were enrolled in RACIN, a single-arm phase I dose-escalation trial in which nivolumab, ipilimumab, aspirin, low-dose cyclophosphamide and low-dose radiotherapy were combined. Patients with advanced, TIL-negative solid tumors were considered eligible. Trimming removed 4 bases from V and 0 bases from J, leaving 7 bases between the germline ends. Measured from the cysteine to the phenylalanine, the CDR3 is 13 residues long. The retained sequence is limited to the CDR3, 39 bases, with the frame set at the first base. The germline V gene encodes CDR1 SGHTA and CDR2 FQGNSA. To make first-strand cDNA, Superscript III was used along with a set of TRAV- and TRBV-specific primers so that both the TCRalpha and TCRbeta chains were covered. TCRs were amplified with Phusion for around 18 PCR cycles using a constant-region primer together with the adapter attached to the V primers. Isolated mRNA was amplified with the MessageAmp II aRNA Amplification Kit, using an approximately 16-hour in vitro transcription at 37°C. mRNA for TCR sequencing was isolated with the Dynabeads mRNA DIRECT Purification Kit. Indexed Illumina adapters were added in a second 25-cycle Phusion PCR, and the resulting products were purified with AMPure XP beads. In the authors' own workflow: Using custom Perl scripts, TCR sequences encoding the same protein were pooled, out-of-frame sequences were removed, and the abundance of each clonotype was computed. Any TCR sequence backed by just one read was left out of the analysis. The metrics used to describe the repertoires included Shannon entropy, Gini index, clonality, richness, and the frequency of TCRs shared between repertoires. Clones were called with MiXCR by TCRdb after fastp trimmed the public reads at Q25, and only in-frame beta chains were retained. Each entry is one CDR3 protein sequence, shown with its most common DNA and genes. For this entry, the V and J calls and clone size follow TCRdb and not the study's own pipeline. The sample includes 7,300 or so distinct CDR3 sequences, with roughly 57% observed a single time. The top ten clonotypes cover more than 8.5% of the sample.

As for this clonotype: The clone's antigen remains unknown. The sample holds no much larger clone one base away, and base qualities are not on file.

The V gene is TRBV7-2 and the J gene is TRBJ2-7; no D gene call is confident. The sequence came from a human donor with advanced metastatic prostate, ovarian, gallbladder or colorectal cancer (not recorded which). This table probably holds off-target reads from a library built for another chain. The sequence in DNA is TGTGCCAGCAGCTCCTCCCACTCCTACGAGCAGTACTTC. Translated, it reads CASSSSHSYEQYF.